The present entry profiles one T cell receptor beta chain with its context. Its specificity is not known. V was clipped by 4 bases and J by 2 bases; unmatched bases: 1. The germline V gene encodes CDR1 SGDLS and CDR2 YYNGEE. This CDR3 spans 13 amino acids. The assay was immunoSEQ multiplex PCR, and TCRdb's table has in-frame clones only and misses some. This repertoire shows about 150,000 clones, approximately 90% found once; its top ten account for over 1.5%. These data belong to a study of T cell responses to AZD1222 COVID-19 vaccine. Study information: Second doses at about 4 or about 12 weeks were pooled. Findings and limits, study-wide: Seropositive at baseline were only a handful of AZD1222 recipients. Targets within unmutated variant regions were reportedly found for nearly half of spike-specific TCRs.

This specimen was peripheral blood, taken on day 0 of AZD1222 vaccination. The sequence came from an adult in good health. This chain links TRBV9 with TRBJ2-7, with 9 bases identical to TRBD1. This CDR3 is CASSRQGAYEQYF. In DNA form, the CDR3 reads TGTGCCAGCAGCCGACAGGGGGCCTACGAGCAGTACTTC.